This T cell receptor beta chain was found in a study of cytomegalovirus exposure and HLA in healthy donors. Background on the study: Assignment to the Caucasian-associated ancestry cluster applied to over 70% of the 300 to 500 genotyped donors.

The donors were healthy bone marrow donors. Study conclusions and caveats: Beyond CMV serostatus, there was no information to go on about immune exposure.

Researchers ran the PCR with 60 Vbeta and 13 Jbeta primers. Profiled with immunoSEQ multiplex PCR; TCRdb holds only in-frame clones, not every one. This table holds under 200,000 clones. As concerns this clone: The antigen is not known.

CDR3 size: 13 residues. Germline V CDR1 and CDR2: MDHEN, SYDVKM. V gave up 6 bases and J gave up 4 bases; unmatched junction bases: 2. Sequencing input: PBMCs. This clonotype was sampled from a man aged 25-45 years in good health and CMV-seronegative. The chain carries TRBV28 and TRBJ2-2; TRBD2 aligns across 7 bases. CDR3 coding DNA: TGTGCCAGCAGGGGCGGGGGCACCGGGGAGCTGTTTTTT. Protein: CASRGGGTGELFF.